This T cell receptor (beta chain) was captured in a study of blood T cell repertoires in COVID-19. Only in-frame clones appear in the TCRdb table, and some are missing; sequencing was by immunoSEQ multiplex PCR. The sample records hundreds of thousands of clones, more than 70% being singletons. In this sample, this clone turned up once. The CDR3 totals 15 residues. Germline values: CDR1 SGHRS, CDR2 YFSETQ. The germline V and J ends were trimmed by 0 bases and 0 bases, with 9 bases remaining between them. This TCR came from a man aged 35-49 years in a cohort exposed to, infected with or recovered from COVID-19 (not recorded which). This chain uses TRBV5-1 with TRBJ1-1; tentatively, D is TRBD1 (6 bases). The sequenced sample consisted of PBMCs or T cells enriched from blood (not recorded which). CDR3 residues: CASSLVAGVNTEAFF. DNA for the CDR3: TGCGCCAGCAGCTTGGTTGCAGGGGTGAACACTGAAGCTTTCTTT.